The clone carrying this T cell receptor (beta chain) was seen more than once but under ten times. Using its own MiXCR run on the 5' RACE reads, TCRdb lists one record per CDR3 protein. This table has approximately 500,000 distinct CDR3 sequences, less than 25% appearing once. The CDR3 length is 14 residues. The trim removed 2 bases at V and 6 bases at J, leaving 4 bases unmatched. Germline CDR1 SGHKS, CDR2 YYEKEE (reference sequence). This entry comes from a study of identical twins. This same sample was also part of a study on T cells expressing NK-cell markers. That investigation notes: Out of eight donors sequenced, seven tested HCMV-seropositive and the remaining one seronegative.

The sequenced sample consisted of CD4+ T cells sorted from blood. V gene TRBV5-5 combines with J gene TRBJ2-2; 7 positions agree with TRBD1. This sequence originates from a woman between 18 and 29 years old in good health. The CDR3 reads CASSFSQGAGELFF. The CDR3 DNA sequence: TGTGCCAGCAGCTTCAGTCAGGGGGCCGGGGAGCTGTTTTTT.